A single sample gave rise to the 20 T cell receptor beta chains below, sequenced in a study of beta chain features in type 1 diabetes. The study reverse transcribed the entire isolated RNA, so it sequenced expressed TCRB transcripts. TCRdb's copy holds only in-frame clones and misses some; the assay was immunoSEQ multiplex PCR. The sample has under 450,000 clones; less than 15% are singletons. Sequencing input: naive CD4+ T cells from blood. The receptor set was obtained from a woman between 18 and 29 years old in good health.

The sample holds a few counts of this clone. The chain joins TRBV5-4 to TRBJ1-2; a possible D gene is TRBD1 (6 bases). The CDR3 runs 13 residues. The germline gives CDR1 SGHNT, CDR2 YYREEE (reference sequence). V lost 4 bases and J lost 6, with 13 bases in between. The CDR3 loop is CASSLNRVHGYTF. CDR3 in DNA: TGTGCCAGCAGCCTTAACAGGGTCCATGGCTACACCTTC.

This clone was detected a few times. The rearrangement joins TRBV10-2 to TRBJ2-2, with no clear D. The germline gives CDR1 WSHSY, CDR2 SAAADI. The V gene lost 5 bases and the J gene lost 1 base, with 8 bases spanning the gap. The CDR3 is 14 amino acids. CDR3 sequence: CASSSGRNTGELFF. The CDR3 region has the DNA TGCGCCAGCAGTTCAGGAAGGAACACCGGGGAGCTGTTTTTT.

The chain employs TRBV5-4 and TRBJ2-3; 8 positions agree with TRBD2. J gave up 6 bases and V 0 bases, and 6 bases lay outside the gene matches. CDR3 length: 15 residues. From germline, CDR1 is SGHNT and CDR2 YYREEE (reference sequence). CDR3 sequence (DNA): TGTGCCAGCAGCTTGGGGGGACTAGGAGCGGATACGCAGTATTTT. Translating it yields CASSLGGLGADTQYF. The entire variable domain, with the rest obtained from reference TRBV5-4 and TRBJ2-3, is as follows: ETGVTQSPTHLIKTRGQQVTLRCSSQSGHNTVSWYQQALGQGPQFIFQYYREEENGRGNFPPRFSGLQFPNYSSELNVNALELDDSALYLCASSLGGLGADTQYFGPGTRLTVL.

This clone turned up a few times. The chain combines TRBV15 with TRBJ2-3, with D possibly matching TRBD2 (6 bases). Germline values: CDR1 LNHNV, CDR2 YYDKDF (reference sequence). V was shortened by 0 bases and J by 4 bases, with 14 bases between the two germline ends. This CDR3 comprises 16 residues. CDR3 residues: CATSREGGGGSDTQYF. The CDR3, as DNA: TGTGCCACCAGCAGAGAGGGGGGAGGTGGGTCAGATACGCAGTATTTT.

This clone was counted a few times. The chain is built from TRBV2 and TRBJ2-7, with TRBD2 matching 9 bases. Trimming took 5 bases from V and 3 from J; bases not matched to a gene: 8. The CDR3 runs to 15 residues. Germline CDR1 and CDR2: SNHLY and FYNNEI. CDR3 protein: CASSLSGSYSYEQYF. The CDR3 DNA follows: TGTGCCAGCAGTCTTAGCGGGAGCTACAGCTACGAGCAGTACTTC.

This clone has only a few counts. The chain uses TRBV5-1 and TRBJ2-3; D may be TRBD1 (5 bases). This CDR3 has 12 amino acids. The germline V and J ends were trimmed by 4 bases and 7 bases, with 10 bases remaining between them. Germline-derived CDR1 and CDR2 are SGHRS and YFSETQ. CDR3 amino acids: CASSEDSHTQYF. DNA of the CDR3: TGCGCCAGCAGCGAAGACAGCCATACGCAGTATTTT.

This clone appeared a few times. This chain uses TRBV28 with TRBJ2-1; 9 bases are shared with TRBD2. The CDR3 spans 15 residues. Trimming cost V 6 bases and J 7 bases; bases outside gene matches: 10. The germline V gene encodes CDR1 MDHEN and CDR2 SYDVKM. CDR3 sequence (DNA): TGTGCCAGCAGAGCTGCGGGAGGGAAAAGAAATGAGCAGTTCTTC. It encodes CASRAAGGKRNEQFF.

V is TRBV19 and J is TRBJ2-7, with unresolved D. Trimming shortened V by 5 bases and J by 0 bases, and 11 bases separated the two germline ends. Germline V gene sequence: CDR1 LNHDA, CDR2 SQIVND (reference sequence). There are 14 residues in the CDR3. The CDR3 reads CASSVGVRSYEQYF. As DNA, the CDR3 is TGTGCCAGTAGTGTGGGCGTCCGCTCCTACGAGCAGTACTTC.

This clone was seen only a few times. The chain employs TRBV30 and TRBJ1-2, with D maybe TRBD1 (5 bases). Per the germline V gene, CDR1 is GTSNPN and CDR2 is SVGIG (reference sequence). Deletions cut 0 bases from V and 8 bases from J, with 13 bases between. The CDR3 consists of 13 residues. CDR3 sequence: CAWSVGTWGGYTF. The DNA of the CDR3 is TGTGCCTGGAGTGTTGGTACGTGGGGCGGCTACACCTTC.

The chain recombines TRBV27 with TRBJ2-7, with D perhaps matching TRBD2 (5 bases). Trimming pared 8 bases from V and 3 bases from J, leaving 17 bases between. The CDR3 has 14 residues. Germline lookup yields CDR1 MNHEY and CDR2 SMNVEV (reference sequence). CDR3 nucleotides: TGTGCCAGCGCCCTCGGAGGCTCTGTCTACGAGCAGTACTTC. As protein: CASALGGSVYEQYF.

There are a few counts of this clone. The chain is built from TRBV28 and TRBJ2-2; D might be TRBD1 (6 bases). Germline V gene sequence: CDR1 MDHEN, CDR2 SYDVKM. The CDR3 is 12 amino acids. V was cut by 7 bases and J by 3 bases, with 6 bases left in between. The CDR3 reads CASTGDTGELFF. The CDR3 DNA sequence: TGTGCCAGCACAGGGGACACCGGGGAGCTGTTTTTT. Complete variable domain (other parts from reference TRBV28 and TRBJ2-2): DVKVTQSSRYLVKRTGEKVFLECVQDMDHENMFWYRQDPGLGLRLIYFSYDVKMKEKGDIPEGYSVSREKKERFSLILESASTNQTSMYLCASTGDTGELFFGEGSRLTVL.

This clone was counted a few times. The V gene is TRBV28, the J gene TRBJ2-5; TRBD2 aligns across 14 bases. From germline, CDR1 is MDHEN and CDR2 SYDVKM. The trim removed 5 bases at V and 2 bases at J, leaving 4 bases unmatched. This CDR3 region has 16 residues. CDR3 coding DNA: TGTGCCAGCAGTCTGCGACTAGCGGGAGGGCAAGAGACCCAGTACTTC. This encodes CASSLRLAGGQETQYF. The variable domain in full, completed from reference TRBV28 and TRBJ2-5, reads DVKVTQSSRYLVKRTGEKVFLECVQDMDHENMFWYRQDPGLGLRLIYFSYDVKMKEKGDIPEGYSVSREKKERFSLILESASTNQTSMYLCASSLRLAGGQETQYFGPGTRLLVL.

The chain is built from TRBV12-5 and TRBJ1-1, with D unresolved. The length of the CDR3 is 11 residues. The V end was cut by 7 bases, the J end by 5 bases, with 8 bases between. Looked up from germline, CDR1 is LGHNT and CDR2 is FRNRAP. The CDR3 DNA is TGTGCTAGTGTCCTGAGGACTGAAGCTTTCTTT. Its translation: CASVLRTEAFF.

The chain has TRBV30 and TRBJ2-5; 8 positions agree with TRBD2. The trim removed 2 bases at V and 4 bases at J, leaving 0 bases unmatched. CDR3 length equals 12 residues. Germline V CDR1 and CDR2: GTSNPN, SVGIG (reference sequence). CDR3 loop: CAWSTSGETQYF. CDR3 DNA sequence: TGTGCCTGGAGTACTAGCGGAGAGACCCAGTACTTC.

This clone was counted a few times. This chain joins TRBV7-9 and TRBJ1-1; D possibly corresponds to TRBD1 (5 bases). Germline CDR1 SEHNR, CDR2 FQNEAQ (reference sequence). V was cut by 6 bases and J by 1 base, with 9 bases left in between. This CDR3 has 13 amino acids. The CDR3: CASSSRANTEAFF. The DNA of the CDR3 is TGTGCCAGCAGTTCCAGGGCGAACACTGAAGCTTTCTTT.

In the case of this clone: The same CDR3 arises from other DNA sequences in this sample as well. This chain connects TRBV7-2 to TRBJ2-1, with 8 nucleotides matching TRBD2. V gave up 1 base and J gave up 3 bases; unmatched junction bases: 2. The CDR3 contains 15 residues. CDR1 is SGHTA and CDR2 is FQGNSA in the germline V gene. The CDR3 DNA reads TGTGCCAGCAGCTTAGGGCTAGCGGGCTACAATGAGCAGTTCTTC. Encoded protein: CASSLGLAGYNEQFF.

This clone has a handful of counts. The chain is built from TRBV18 and TRBJ1-5; possibly TRBD1 for D (6 bases). CDR1 and CDR2 (germline): KGHSH, LQKENI. V shed 0 bases and J shed 1 base, with 13 bases lying between them. CDR3 length equals 17 residues. The CDR3 nucleotides read TGTGCCAGCTCACCACCGGCACAGGGCGGAAGCAATCAGCCCCAGCATTTT. Encoded protein: CASSPPAQGGSNQPQHF.

This clone has more than one count but fewer than ten. J is TRBJ2-1 and V is TRBV11-3; D ambiguous. V was pared by 1 base and J by 8 bases, with 9 bases between. Germline V gene lookup returns CDR1 SGHNT and CDR2 YENEEA. The CDR3 extends over 13 amino acids. CDR3 loop: CASSLGGRDEQFF. The DNA for the CDR3 is TGTGCCAGCAGCTTAGGTGGCCGGGATGAGCAGTTCTTC.

This clone was observed a few times. The genes are TRBV28 and TRBJ2-7; a weak D match, TRBD2 (7 bases). CDR1 is MDHEN and CDR2 is SYDVKM in the germline V gene. Trimming cost V 5 bases and J 2 bases, with 25 bases left between them. The CDR3 has 18 amino acids. In DNA, the CDR3 is TGTGCCAGCAGTGCCCTGGGGGGCCCCAGCGGGATCACCTACGAGCAGTACTTC. Its translation is CASSALGGPSGITYEQYF.

The table lists this clone with a few counts. The V and J genes are TRBV27 and TRBJ2-7; D remains unclear. Germline V gene sequence: CDR1 MNHEY, CDR2 SMNVEV (reference sequence). Trimming cost V 0 bases and J 5 bases, with 11 bases left between them. The CDR3 has 14 amino acids. The chain's CDR3 is CASSLSPNSNEQYF. The CDR3 coding sequence is TGTGCCAGCAGTTTATCGCCTAACTCAAACGAGCAGTACTTC.